This T cell receptor (beta chain) was sequenced during a study of T cells in Graves' hyperthyroidism and ophthalmopathy. TCR beta CDR3 regions were amplified from RNA. An initial round of RT-PCR targeting the TCR CDR3 relied on the HTBI primer set. TCRdb independently ran MiXCR on the multiplex PCR reads; one entry per CDR3 protein. Of 800,000 or so distinct CDR3 sequences in the sample, 38% are singletons; the top ten hold more than 7%. CDR1 and CDR2 from the germline V gene are DFQATT and SNEGSKA (reference sequence). This CDR3 contains 14 residues. Trimming at V came to 5 bases and at J to 4 bases, leaving 7 bases not matched to a gene.

The clonotype originates from a young man with Graves' hyperthyroidism. Input material: blood. V usage is TRBV20-1 and J usage is TRBJ2-2, with 7 bases identical to TRBD2. The CDR3 loop is CSAVPGGSTGELFF. The CDR3 region has the DNA TGCAGTGCTGTCCCGGGAGGTTCCACCGGGGAGCTGTTTTTT.